These 31 T cell receptor beta chains originate from one sample sequenced in a study of vaccination and CD4 T cells after COVID-19. Sequence data for DNA of cultured CD4+ T cells were generated by the Oncomine TCR Beta short-read assay. TCRdb re-called the PCR reads with MiXCR, one entry per CDR3 protein. The sample yields roughly 23,000 distinct CDR3 sequences, around 67% seen once. For these receptors, no antigen is known. Treatment reported: approximately 9-day PBMC culture with coronavirus spike peptide pools or control peptides (ViraFEST assay). Source: CD4+ T cells from blood, cultured in vitro, taken after SARS-CoV-2 vaccination. The receptors come from a human donor who received a COVID-19 vaccine.

The chain is built from TRBV5-1 and TRBJ2-3; D remains unclear. There are 11 residues in the CDR3. Per germline, CDR1 SGHRS and CDR2 YFSETQ. V was cut by 5 bases and J by 3 bases, with 4 bases left in between. CDR3 sequence: CASRVTDTQYF. In nucleotides, the CDR3 is TGCGCCAGCAGGGTAACAGATACGCAGTATTTT.

This clonotype was detected only once. The junction and the germline gene differ at one end; a read error may be behind it. The CDR3 bases are TGTGCCAGCTCCCGGGACCGAGGAAACGCCATATATTTT. Its protein product is CASSRDRGNAIYF. The V and J genes are TRBV7-3 and TRBJ1-3; D is possibly TRBD1 (5 bases). The CDR3 is made up of 13 amino acids. Germline V gene lookup returns CDR1 SGHTA and CDR2 FQGTGA.

There are a few counts of this clonotype. V gene TRBV20-1 combines with J gene TRBJ2-2; D is unresolved. Per germline, CDR1 DFQATT and CDR2 SNEGSKA (reference sequence). The CDR3 length is 14 residues. The ends were cut back, 3 bases at V and 1 base at J, with 9 bases in the middle. CDR3 bases: TGCAGTGCTAGTCACCGACAGAACACCGGGGAGCTGTTTTTT. This sequence encodes CSASHRQNTGELFF.

The chain links TRBV19 to TRBJ1-6; D gene unclear. Looked up from germline, CDR1 is LNHDA and CDR2 is SQIVND (reference sequence). Trimming left V 1 base short and J 7 bases short, with 14 bases between. CDR3 length: 16 residues. DNA of the CDR3: TGTGCCAGTAGTATAGCAGCGTATATTCCCAATTCACCCCTCCACTTT. Translating it yields CASSIAAYIPNSPLHF.

CDR3 residues: CSARDTGEAYEQYF. CDR3 sequence (DNA): TGCAGTGCTAGAGATACAGGAGAAGCCTACGAGCAGTACTTC. This chain connects TRBV20-1 to TRBJ2-7, with D maybe TRBD1 (5 bases). The germline gives CDR1 DFQATT, CDR2 SNEGSKA (reference sequence). The V end lost 0 bases, the J end lost 2 bases, and 11 bases lay between the germline ends. The CDR3 has 14 residues.

The chain has TRBV7-9 and TRBJ2-5, with D perhaps given as TRBD1 or TRBD2 (6 bases each). Germline CDR1 SEHNR, CDR2 FQNEAQ (reference sequence). V was cut by 4 bases and J by 5 bases, with 11 bases left in between. The CDR3 has 13 residues. CDR3 sequence (DNA): TGTGCCAGCAGCTCGGGGGCTGTGGAGACCCAGTACTTC. This codes for CASSSGAVETQYF. Variable domain in full (rest from reference TRBV7-9 and TRBJ2-5): DTGVSQNPRHKITKRGQNVTFRCDPISEHNRLYWYRQTLGQGPEFLTYFQNEAQLEKSRLLSDRFSAERPKGSFSTLEIQRTEQGDSAMYLCASSSGAVETQYFGPGTRLLVL.

The CDR3 region has the DNA TGTGCCAGTAGTATAACAGGGGAAGGTACGCAGTATTTT. Encoded protein: CASSITGEGTQYF. V is TRBV19 and J is TRBJ2-3; TRBD1 agrees at 7 bases. This CDR3 region has 13 residues. Germline CDR1 is LNHDA and CDR2 is SQIVND (reference sequence). Losses at the gene ends were 2 bases for V and 8 bases for J; bases not matched to a gene: 4. The full variable domain, its missing parts supplied by reference TRBV19 and TRBJ2-3, is DGGITQSPKYLFRKEGQNVTLSCEQNLNHDAMYWYRQDPGQGLRLIYYSQIVNDFQKGDIAEGYSVSREKKESFPLTVTSAQKNPTAFYLCASSITGEGTQYFGPGTRLTVL.

This clonotype was seen a few times. This chain connects TRBV7-9 to TRBJ2-5; 7 bases align to TRBD2. The germline CDR1 and CDR2 sequences are SEHNR and FQNEAQ (reference sequence). J lost 9 bases, V lost 5 bases, and 6 bases had no gene match. The CDR3 runs to 12 residues. Written as DNA, the CDR3 is TGTGCCAGCAGCACCGGACTAGTGGCCCAGTACTTC. It codes for CASSTGLVAQYF.

This chain joins TRBV7-9 and TRBJ2-2; maybe TRBD2 (6 bases). Trimming shortened V by 3 bases and J by 3 bases, and 11 bases separated the two germline ends. Germline lookup yields CDR1 SEHNR and CDR2 FQNEAQ (reference sequence). The CDR3 totals 15 residues. This CDR3 is CASSFWASDTGELFF. The DNA for the CDR3 is TGTGCCAGCAGCTTTTGGGCTAGCGACACCGGGGAGCTGTTTTTT.

This chain connects TRBV6-1 to TRBJ2-7; possible D gene TRBD1, 6 bases. Trimming took off 3 bases at V and 9 bases at J, with 9 bases between the two ends. Germline V CDR1 and CDR2: MNHNS, SASEGT. This CDR3 has 11 amino acids. Here the CDR3 reads CASSEGTRQYF. The CDR3 nucleotides read TGTGCCAGCAGTGAGGGGACACGGCAGTACTTC.

The rearrangement joins TRBV20-1 to TRBJ2-1; 9 bases line up with TRBD2. This CDR3 contains 16 residues. Germline lookup yields CDR1 DFQATT and CDR2 SNEGSKA (reference sequence). Trimming at V came to 0 bases and at J to 4 bases, leaving 7 bases not matched to a gene. The chain's CDR3 is CSARDRSGGTYNEQFF. The CDR3 DNA reads TGCAGTGCTAGAGATCGGAGCGGGGGGACATACAATGAGCAGTTCTTC.

The gene calls are TRBV12-3 or TRBV12-4 and TRBJ1-5, with D unclear. The CDR3 length is 13 residues. V lost 7 bases, J lost 4 bases, and 11 bases lay in between. CDR3 sequence: CASTGEVNQPQHF. CDR3 DNA: TGTGCCAGCACTGGGGAGGTAAATCAGCCCCAGCATTTT.

This clonotype has only a few counts. This chain uses TRBV24-1 with TRBJ2-5; D possibly corresponds to TRBD1 (6 bases). The CDR3 sequence is 15 residues long. The germline V gene encodes CDR1 KGHDR and CDR2 SFDVKD. V dropped 4 bases and J dropped 1 base, with 12 bases sitting between them. This CDR3 reads CATSDPQGIQETQYF. Written as DNA, the CDR3 is TGTGCCACCAGTGACCCACAGGGAATCCAAGAGACCCAGTACTTC.

The J gene is TRBJ2-3, the V gene TRBV15, with D hard to call. The CDR3 consists of 16 residues. The V gene lost 1 base and the J gene lost 2 bases, with 13 bases spanning the gap. Germline V gene data show CDR1 as LNHNV and CDR2 as YYDKDF (reference sequence). The CDR3 is CATSRGTNQNTDTQYF. CDR3 DNA: TGTGCCACCAGCAGAGGGACCAACCAGAACACAGATACGCAGTATTTT.

V and J are TRBV25-1 and TRBJ2-3; 8 bases align to TRBD1. Germline values: CDR1 MGHDK, CDR2 SYGVNS. V was clipped by 5 bases and J by 3 bases; unmatched bases: 10. This CDR3 has 16 residues. DNA of the CDR3: TGTGCCAGCAGTTCCAGGGGGCCCAGTGGAACAGATACGCAGTATTTT. Residues: CASSSRGPSGTDTQYF.

This sequence joins TRBV19 and TRBJ1-5; 8 bases are shared with TRBD1. J was trimmed by 2 bases and V by 5 bases; bases with no gene match: 17. Germline CDR1 is LNHDA and CDR2 is SQIVND (reference sequence). The CDR3 consists of 19 residues. The CDR3 loop reads CASSLRKRWTGPGNQPQHF. The DNA for the CDR3 is TGTGCCAGTAGTCTACGAAAGAGGTGGACAGGGCCAGGCAATCAGCCCCAGCATTTT.

V usage is TRBV12-3 or TRBV12-4 and J usage is TRBJ1-1; TRBD1 aligns across 7 bases. This CDR3 contains 13 residues. V was pared by 6 bases and J by 4 bases, with 5 bases of the junction left unmatched. In nucleotides, the CDR3 is TGTGCCAGCAGCCCGGACAGGCTCACTGAAGCTTTCTTT. It specifies CASSPDRLTEAFF.

This clonotype was detected a few times. In nucleotides, the CDR3 is TGTGCCAGCAGTGGGGACAGCAGAAATTCACCCCTCCACTTT. Translation: CASSGDSRNSPLHF. The genes are TRBV2 and TRBJ1-6, with 7 bases fitting TRBD1. V shed 4 bases and J 7 bases; nucleotides not matched to a gene: 4. Germline CDR1 is SNHLY and CDR2 is FYNNEI. The CDR3 runs to 14 residues. Combining the CDR3 with reference TRBV2 and TRBJ1-6 gives the whole variable domain EPEVTQTPSHQVTQMGQEVILRCVPISNHLYFYWYRQILGQKVEFLVSFYNNEISEKSEIFDDQFSVERPDGSNFTLKIRSTKLEDSAMYFCASSGDSRNSPLHFGNGTRLTVT.

The chain combines TRBV19 with TRBJ2-5; D gene uncertain. The V gene's germline CDR1 is LNHDA and CDR2 SQIVND (reference sequence). The CDR3 loop spans 11 amino acids. The V and J ends lost 4 bases and 3 bases respectively, with 3 bases between them. The CDR3 sequence: CASSTKETQYF. CDR3 in DNA: TGTGCCAGTAGTACTAAAGAGACCCAGTACTTC.

This clonotype came up a few times. J is TRBJ1-6 and V is TRBV20-1; D is unclear. Trimming left V 5 bases short and J 0 bases short, with 11 bases between. The CDR3 consists of 15 residues. Germline V gene lookup returns CDR1 DFQATT and CDR2 SNEGSKA (reference sequence). In DNA, the CDR3 is TGCAGTGCTTGGACTCCGAGCTCCTATAATTCACCCCTCCACTTT. Its translation is CSAWTPSSYNSPLHF.

This chain joins TRBV6-1 and TRBJ2-3; TRBD2 is a possible D gene (6 bases). The germline V gene encodes CDR1 MNHNS and CDR2 SASEGT. Trimming took 10 bases from V and 0 from J, leaving 17 bases between them. This CDR3 spans 15 amino acids. CDR3 nucleotide sequence: TGTGCCACAGGCTTGTCCGGGACTAGCACAGATACGCAGTATTTT. It encodes CATGLSGTSTDTQYF.

The DNA of the CDR3 is TGCAGTGCTAGAGAAGAGGGACGGAGGGGAAACACCATATATTTT. It is translated as CSAREEGRRGNTIYF. This sequence joins TRBV20-1 and TRBJ1-3; D is possibly TRBD1 (5 bases). Trimming cost V 0 bases and J 4 bases, with 13 bases left between them. The CDR3 has 15 amino acids. From germline, CDR1 is DFQATT and CDR2 SNEGSKA (reference sequence).

This clonotype was found once. The V and J genes are TRBV29-1 and TRBJ1-2; no clear D gene. Deletions cut 4 bases from V and 8 bases from J, with 14 bases between. Germline V gene sequence: CDR1 SQVTM, CDR2 ANQGSEA. CDR3 length equals 12 residues. CDR3 DNA: TGCAGCGTTGGGGAGGGAGGAGGAGGCTACACCTTC. As protein: CSVGEGGGGYTF. The whole variable domain, filled in from reference TRBV29-1 and TRBJ1-2, reads SAVISQKPSRDICQRGTSLTIQCQVDSQVTMMFWYRQQPGQSLTLIATANQGSEATYESGFVIDKFPISRPNLTFSTLTVSNMSPEDSSIYLCSVGEGGGGYTFGSGTRLTVV.

This chain connects TRBV7-2 to TRBJ2-1, with TRBD1 matching 10 bases. The CDR3 is 14 amino acids. V shed 5 bases and J 7 bases; nucleotides not matched to a gene: 5. Germline loops: CDR1 SGHTA, CDR2 FQGNSA. The CDR3 is CASSPRQGANEQFF. In DNA, the CDR3 is TGTGCCAGCAGCCCGAGACAGGGGGCGAATGAGCAGTTCTTC.

The CDR3 spells CASSRGRGDNNSPLHF. CDR3 nucleotides: TGTGCCAGCAGCAGGGGCAGGGGTGACAATAATTCACCCCTCCACTTT. The chain is built from TRBV21-1 and TRBJ1-6; the table's D call TRBD1 went unverified against the DNA. TRBV21-1 represents a pseudogene. The CDR3 totals 16 residues.

The chain couples TRBV6-4 to TRBJ1-6, with D possibly TRBD1 on 6 matching bases. V gave up 9 bases and J gave up 7 bases, with 25 bases separating them. The CDR3 covers 17 residues. From germline, CDR1 is MRHNA and CDR2 SNTAGT. The CDR3 DNA follows: TGTGCCAGTTCATTAACTGCTACAGGGTTGGGAAATTCACCCCTCCACTTT. The encoded protein is CASSLTATGLGNSPLHF.

V is TRBV20-1 and J is TRBJ2-7; TRBD1 matches at 7 bases. This CDR3 spans 12 amino acids. The V gene's germline CDR1 is DFQATT and CDR2 SNEGSKA (reference sequence). V lost 4 bases, J lost 1 base, and 1 base stayed unmatched. This CDR3 reads CSAMGQSYEQYF. The CDR3 DNA is TGCAGTGCTATGGGACAGTCCTACGAGCAGTACTTC.

This clonotype has only a few counts. The chain couples TRBV20-1 to TRBJ2-5; D is possibly TRBD1 (6 bases). The CDR3 covers 16 residues. Per germline, CDR1 DFQATT and CDR2 SNEGSKA (reference sequence). V dropped 2 bases and J dropped 2 bases, with 18 bases sitting between them. The CDR3 spells CSARTGEVQGQETQYF. For the CDR3, the DNA is TGCAGTGCTAGAACAGGTGAAGTACAGGGACAAGAGACCCAGTACTTC.

This sequence joins TRBV24-1 and TRBJ1-2; D not certain. V was cut by 4 bases and J by 2 bases, with 7 bases left in between. Germline V lookup: CDR1 KGHDR, CDR2 SFDVKD. The CDR3 is 13 amino acids. As DNA, the CDR3 is TGTGCCACCAGTGACCCGGAGAACTATGGCTACACCTTC. Encoded protein: CATSDPENYGYTF.

The chain employs TRBV20-1 and TRBJ2-3; D possibly corresponds to TRBD2 (6 bases). The ends were cut back, 0 bases at V and 0 bases at J, with 10 bases in the middle. This CDR3 contains 15 residues. Germline loops: CDR1 DFQATT, CDR2 SNEGSKA (reference sequence). CDR3 coding DNA: TGCAGTGCTAGAGAAGTGGGGACTAGCACAGATACGCAGTATTTT. This codes for CSAREVGTSTDTQYF.

The J gene is TRBJ1-2, the V gene TRBV2; D unclear. In germline, CDR1 is SNHLY, CDR2 FYNNEI. This CDR3 is 12 amino acids long. V shed 8 bases and J shed 4 bases, with 11 bases lying between them. CDR3 bases: TGTGCCAGCGGCCGCACCTTCTATGGCTACACCTTC. This sequence encodes CASGRTFYGYTF.